The T cell receptor (beta chain) described here comes from a study of T cells after yellow fever vaccination. Study in general: SMART-Seq v4 Ultra Low Input served to prepare low-cell-number fractions.

One entry per CDR3 protein results from TCRdb running MiXCR on the 5' RACE reads. The table includes 250,000 or so distinct CDR3 sequences, approximately 3.6% detected once. The V gene's germline CDR1 is LGHNA and CDR2 YSLEER. The CDR3 is 15 residues long. Trimming pared 0 bases from V and 2 bases from J, leaving 10 bases between. This clonotype was seen a handful of times. The sequence derives from a young man who received the YFV17D yellow fever vaccine. The source material was PBMCs, sampled 15 days after the yellow fever booster vaccination. V is TRBV4-3 and J is TRBJ1-2; D gene unclear. The CDR3 loop reads CASSQDAGPNYGYTF. The CDR3 bases are TGCGCCAGCAGCCAAGATGCAGGCCCCAACTATGGCTACACCTTC.